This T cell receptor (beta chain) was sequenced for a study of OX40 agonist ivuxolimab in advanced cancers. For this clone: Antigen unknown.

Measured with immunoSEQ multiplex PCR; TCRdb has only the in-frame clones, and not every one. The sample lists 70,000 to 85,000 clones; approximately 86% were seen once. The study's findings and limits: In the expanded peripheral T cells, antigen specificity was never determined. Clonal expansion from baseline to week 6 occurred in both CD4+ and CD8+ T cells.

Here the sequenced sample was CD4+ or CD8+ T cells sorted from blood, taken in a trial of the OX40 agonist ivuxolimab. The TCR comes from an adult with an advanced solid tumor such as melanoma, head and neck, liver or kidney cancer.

The CDR3 DNA reads as TGTGCTAGTGGTTTGGTAAGAGGGGAAGCTTTCTTT. As protein: CASGLVRGEAFF. The V gene is TRBV12-5, the J gene TRBJ1-1; D is uncertain. Germline-derived CDR1 and CDR2 are LGHNT and FRNRAP. This CDR3 spans 12 amino acids. Trimming took off 0 bases at V and 8 bases at J, with 7 bases between the two ends.